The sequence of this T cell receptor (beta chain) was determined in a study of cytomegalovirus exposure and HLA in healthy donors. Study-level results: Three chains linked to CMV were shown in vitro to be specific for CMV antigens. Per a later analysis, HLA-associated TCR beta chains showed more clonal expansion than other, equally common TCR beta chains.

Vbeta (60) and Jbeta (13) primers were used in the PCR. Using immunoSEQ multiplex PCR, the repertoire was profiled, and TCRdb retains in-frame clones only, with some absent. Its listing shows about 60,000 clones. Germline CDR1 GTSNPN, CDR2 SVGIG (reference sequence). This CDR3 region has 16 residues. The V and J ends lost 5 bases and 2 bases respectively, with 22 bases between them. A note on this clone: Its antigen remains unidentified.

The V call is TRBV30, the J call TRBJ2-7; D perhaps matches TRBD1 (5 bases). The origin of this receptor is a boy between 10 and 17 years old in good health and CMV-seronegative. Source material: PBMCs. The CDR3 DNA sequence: TGTGCCTGGGGACCAGCAGGGTTTTACAGCGCCTACGAGCAGTACTTC. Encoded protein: CAWGPAGFYSAYEQYF.